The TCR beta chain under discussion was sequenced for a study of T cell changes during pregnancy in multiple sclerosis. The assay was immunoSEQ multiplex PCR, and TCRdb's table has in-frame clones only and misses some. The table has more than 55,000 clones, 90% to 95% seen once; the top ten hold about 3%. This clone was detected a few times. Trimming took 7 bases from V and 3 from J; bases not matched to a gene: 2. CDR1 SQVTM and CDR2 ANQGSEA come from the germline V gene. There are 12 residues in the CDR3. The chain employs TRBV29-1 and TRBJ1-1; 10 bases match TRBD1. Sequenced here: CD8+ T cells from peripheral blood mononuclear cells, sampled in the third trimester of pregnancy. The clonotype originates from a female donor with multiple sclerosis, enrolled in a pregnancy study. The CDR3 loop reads CSGQGAYTEAFF. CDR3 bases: TGCAGCGGACAGGGGGCGTACACTGAAGCTTTCTTT.